The source of this TCR beta chain is a study of response to subunit inactivated influenza vaccine. This clonotype has only a few counts. The antigen is not known. MiXCR was run by TCRdb on the RT-PCR reads, yielding one entry per CDR3 protein. The sample consists of about 500,000 distinct CDR3 sequences, about an eighth of them appearing once. Study-wide findings and caveats: Authors proposed each seasonal influenza vaccination draws in few new T cells.

This clonotype was sampled from a man aged 50 to 60 who received an inactivated influenza vaccine. Sequencing was performed on PBMCs from blood, taken 45 days after vaccination.

CDR3: CASSSMGGQETQYF. CDR3 DNA sequence: TGTGCCAGCAGCTCAATGGGGGGCCAAGAGACCCAGTACTTC. This chain joins TRBV7-3 and TRBJ2-5, with D possibly matching TRBD2 (6 bases). Germline CDR1 reads SGHTA; CDR2 reads FQGTGA. This CDR3 has 14 amino acids. V shed 4 bases and J shed 1 base, with 10 bases lying between them. Complete variable domain (other parts from reference TRBV7-3 and TRBJ2-5): GAGVSQTPSNKVTEKGKYVELRCDPISGHTALYWYRQSLGQGPEFLIYFQGTGAADDSGLPNDRFFAVRPEGSVSTLKIQRTERGDSAVYLCASSSMGGQETQYFGPGTRLLVL.